The 16 T cell receptor beta chains below all came from one sample that was sequenced in a study of response to subunit inactivated influenza vaccine. TCRdb independently ran MiXCR on the RT-PCR reads; one entry per CDR3 protein. The data contain approximately 500,000 distinct CDR3 sequences, roughly 15% of them singletons. This specimen was PBMCs from blood, taken about 13 days after vaccination. These TCRs come from a man aged 50-59 years who received an inactivated influenza vaccine.

This clonotype was seen only a few times. The J gene is TRBJ2-1, the V gene TRBV4-3; D is perhaps TRBD1 (5 bases). Germline lookup yields CDR1 LGHNA and CDR2 YSLEER. This CDR3 has 15 residues. Trimming shortened V by 1 base and J by 3 bases, and 10 bases separated the two germline ends. This chain's CDR3 is CASSQGKGNYNEQFF. For the CDR3, the DNA is TGCGCCAGCAGCCAAGGGAAGGGGAACTACAATGAGCAGTTCTTC.

This clonotype was detected many times. The chain links TRBV29-1 to TRBJ1-1, with 7 positions matching TRBD1. CDR3 size: 14 residues. From germline, CDR1 is SQVTM and CDR2 ANQGSEA. The J segment lost 5 bases and the V segment lost 7 bases, leaving 13 bases of the junction unmatched. CDR3 region: CSARVRTGGTEAFF. The CDR3 coding sequence is TGCAGCGCCCGAGTCCGGACAGGTGGGACTGAAGCTTTCTTT.

CDR3 amino acids: CASRPGLGTEAFF. The CDR3 DNA follows: TGTGCCAGCCGGCCCGGGCTGGGCACTGAAGCTTTCTTT. J is TRBJ1-1 and V is TRBV6-1, with D unresolved. V shed 8 bases and J shed 4 bases, with 14 bases lying between them. The CDR3 contains 13 residues. The V gene's germline CDR1 is MNHNS and CDR2 SASEGT.

This clonotype was found a few times. V usage is TRBV2 and J usage is TRBJ2-1; 8 positions agree with TRBD2. The CDR3 runs 16 residues. The germline V gene encodes CDR1 SNHLY and CDR2 FYNNEI. J was trimmed by 9 bases and V by 0 bases; bases with no gene match: 10. The CDR3 sequence is CASSEAPSGRGGEQFF. The CDR3 bases are TGTGCCAGCAGTGAAGCGCCCAGCGGGAGAGGGGGTGAGCAGTTCTTC.

This chain links TRBV12-3 or TRBV12-4 with TRBJ2-2; a possible D gene is TRBD1 (7 bases). Trimming took 6 bases from V and 3 from J, leaving 14 bases between them. The CDR3 has 15 residues. The CDR3 region is CASRATGRYTGELFF. The CDR3 DNA sequence: TGTGCCAGCAGAGCGACAGGGAGGTACACCGGGGAGCTGTTTTTT.

This clonotype was seen a handful of times. This chain links TRBV6-5 with TRBJ1-1; 10 nucleotides line up with TRBD1. CDR3 length: 15 residues. Germline CDR1 and CDR2: MNHEY and SVGAGI. Unmatched junction bases numbered 5, after V lost 2 bases and J lost 5 bases. CDR3 region: CASSYTGTGETEAFF. CDR3 in DNA: TGTGCCAGCAGTTACACCGGGACAGGGGAGACTGAAGCTTTCTTT.

This chain links TRBV20-1 with TRBJ2-1, with D perhaps given as TRBD1 or TRBD2 (5 bases each). The CDR3 loop spans 14 amino acids. CDR1 and CDR2 (germline): DFQATT, SNEGSKA (reference sequence). V was trimmed by 0 bases and J by 2 bases, leaving 8 bases between them. The CDR3 reads CSAREGDPYNEQFF. The CDR3 coding sequence is TGCAGTGCTAGAGAAGGGGACCCCTACAATGAGCAGTTCTTC.

The sample holds a few counts of this clonotype. The genes are TRBV3-1 and TRBJ2-2, with TRBD2 identical over 8 bases. The CDR3 spans 15 residues. Germline trimming cut 1 base from V and 4 bases from J; bases unmatched to any gene: 2. CDR1 LGHDT and CDR2 YNNKEL come from the germline V gene (reference sequence). The DNA of the CDR3 is TGTGCCAGCAGCCAAGCCGGGACTAGCACCGGGGAGCTGTTTTTT. Amino acids: CASSQAGTSTGELFF.

The genes are TRBV15 and TRBJ1-2; D is uncertain. CDR3 length: 17 residues. From germline, CDR1 is LNHNV and CDR2 YYDKDF (reference sequence). Between the trimmed V and J ends, which lost 0 bases and 2 bases, there was a span of 16 bases. This CDR3 reads CATSRDRGSRRNYGYTF. In nucleotides, the CDR3 is TGTGCCACCAGCAGAGATAGAGGATCGCGAAGGAACTATGGCTACACCTTC.

This clonotype has ten or more counts. The chain recombines TRBV18 with TRBJ2-7, with D perhaps matching TRBD1 (6 bases). The CDR3 extends over 12 amino acids. Germline V gene sequence: CDR1 KGHSH, CDR2 LQKENI. The ends were cut back, 8 bases at V and 5 bases at J, with 13 bases in the middle. In DNA, the CDR3 is TGTGCCAGCAGCCCATCAGGGGACGAGCAGTACTTC. Residues: CASSPSGDEQYF.

This clonotype was observed a few times. The chain is built from TRBV10-3 and TRBJ2-3, with no clear D. This CDR3 is built from 13 residues. V was shortened by 6 bases and J by 2 bases, with 9 bases between the two germline ends. Germline-derived CDR1 and CDR2 are ENHRY and SYGVKD. CDR3 nucleotides: TGTGCCATCAGCCGGATTACCACAGATACGCAGTATTTT. This sequence encodes CAISRITTDTQYF.

This clonotype was recorded many times. The chain carries TRBV20-1 and TRBJ2-5; 11 bases are shared with TRBD2. The CDR3 length is 13 residues. V was pared by 7 bases and J by 4 bases, with 5 bases of the junction left unmatched. In germline, CDR1 is DFQATT, CDR2 SNEGSKA (reference sequence). DNA of the CDR3: TGCAGTGTCACCGGGACTAGCGGAGAGACCCAGTACTTC. Amino acid sequence: CSVTGTSGETQYF.

This clonotype was seen only a few times. The chain joins TRBV6-5 to TRBJ2-2, with D perhaps matching TRBD2 (5 bases). The V gene's germline CDR1 is MNHEY and CDR2 SVGAGI. This CDR3 comprises 15 residues. The V end lost 4 bases, the J end lost 1 base, and 10 bases lay between the germline ends. The CDR3 region has the DNA TGTGCCAGCAGTTCCCCGGGAAAGAACACCGGGGAGCTGTTTTTT. Its protein is CASSSPGKNTGELFF.

V usage is TRBV20-1 and J usage is TRBJ1-6; perhaps TRBD1 as D (6 bases). Germline V gene sequence: CDR1 DFQATT, CDR2 SNEGSKA (reference sequence). The CDR3 sequence is 16 residues long. V was clipped by 3 bases and J by 0 bases, with 12 bases between them. For the CDR3, the DNA is TGCAGTGCTAGGGACAGCCCGAGCTCCTATAATTCACCCCTCCACTTT. The encoded protein is CSARDSPSSYNSPLHF.

This rearrangement joins TRBV4-2 to TRBJ2-7, with unresolved D. The V gene lost 1 base and the J gene lost 0 bases, with 7 bases spanning the gap. The germline V gene encodes CDR1 LGHNA and CDR2 YNFKEQ. This CDR3 is 14 amino acids long. The DNA of the CDR3 is TGTGCCAGCAGCCAAGGACTGCGCTCCTACGAGCAGTACTTC. It yields the protein CASSQGLRSYEQYF.

This clonotype was seen a few times. CDR3 protein: CSAPARGSPYNEQFF. The CDR3 DNA is TGCAGTGCGCCAGCGAGGGGGTCTCCTTACAATGAGCAGTTCTTC. The chain recombines TRBV20-1 with TRBJ2-1, with D possibly TRBD1 on 6 matching bases. The CDR3 is 15 amino acids. The V gene's germline CDR1 is DFQATT and CDR2 SNEGSKA (reference sequence). The V and J ends lost 6 bases and 4 bases respectively, with 19 bases between them.